The clone carrying this TCR beta chain was seen many times. Its matching antigen is unknown. Researchers reported that TCR beta cDNA libraries carried unique molecular identifiers. One entry per CDR3 protein results from TCRdb running MiXCR on the PCR reads. Altogether 150,000 to 200,000 distinct CDR3 sequences are present, about 32% being singletons, with the ten largest covering roughly 1.6%. The CDR3 contains 13 residues. V lost 1 base to trimming and J lost 8 bases, with 11 bases between them. Germline assignment: CDR1 SGHTA and CDR2 FQGNSA. This record comes from a study of post-analysis software for immune sequencing data. Across the study: Clinical courses comprised relapsing-remitting, secondary progressive and progressive-relapsing multiple sclerosis.

Study-level points and caveats: Four or five TRBV segments were more frequent in patients than controls; TRBV5-6, TRBV5-1 and TRBV20-1 belonged to this group. Multiple sclerosis was associated with a significant reduction in normalized Chao1 diversity relative to controls. Strong co-clustering by F measure was seen for same-batch samples.

This TCR derives from a girl aged 10-17 years with multiple sclerosis. Sequenced input: blood. The chain carries TRBV7-2 and TRBJ1-2, with D possibly matching TRBD1 (5 bases). The CDR3: CASSLGGEEGYTF. Here the CDR3 DNA reads TGTGCCAGCAGCTTAGGGGGGGAAGAGGGCTACACCTTC. Combining the CDR3 with reference TRBV7-2 and TRBJ1-2 gives the whole variable domain GAGVSQSPSNKVTEKGKDVELRCDPISGHTALYWYRQSLGQGLEFLIYFQGNSAPDKSGLPSDRFSAERTGGSVSTLTIQRTQQEDSAVYLCASSLGGEEGYTFGSGTRLTVV.